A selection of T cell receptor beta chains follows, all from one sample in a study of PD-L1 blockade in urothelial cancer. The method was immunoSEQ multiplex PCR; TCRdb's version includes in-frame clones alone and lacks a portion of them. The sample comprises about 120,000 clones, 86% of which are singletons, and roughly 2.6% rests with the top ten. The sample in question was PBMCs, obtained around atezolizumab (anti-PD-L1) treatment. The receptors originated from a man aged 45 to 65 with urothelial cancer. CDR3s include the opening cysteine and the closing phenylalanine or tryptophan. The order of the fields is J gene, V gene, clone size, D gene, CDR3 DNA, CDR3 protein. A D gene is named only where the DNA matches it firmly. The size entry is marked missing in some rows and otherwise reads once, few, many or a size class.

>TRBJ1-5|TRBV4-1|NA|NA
TGCGCCAGCAGCCGGGAGTGGGATCAGCCCCAGCATTTT
CASSREWDQPQHF
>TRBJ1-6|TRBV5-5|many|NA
TGTGCCAGCAGCTTTGGAGACAGGTCAAGGAATTCACCCCTCCACTTT
CASSFGDRSRNSPLHF
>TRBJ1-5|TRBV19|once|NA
TGTGCCAGTAGTATAGGGGGCGCTGGCAATCAGCCCCAGCATTTT
CASSIGGAGNQPQHF
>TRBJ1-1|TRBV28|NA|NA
TGTGCCAGCAGTCACAGGGTCCTCAGAATGAACACTGAAGCTTTCTTT
CASSHRVLRMNTEAFF
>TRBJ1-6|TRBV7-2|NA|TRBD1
TGTGCCAGCAGCTCCGGGACAGGGAACTCCTATAATTCACCCCTCCACTTT
CASSSGTGNSYNSPLHF
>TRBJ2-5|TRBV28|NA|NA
TGTGCCAGCAGTAGGCTAGCGAGTCAAGAGACCCAGTACTTC
CASSRLASQETQYF
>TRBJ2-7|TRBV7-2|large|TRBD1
TGTGCCAGCAGCTTTCAAGCCGGGACAGGGTTAAACGAGCAGTACTTC
CASSFQAGTGLNEQYF
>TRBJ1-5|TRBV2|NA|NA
TGTGCCAGCAGTGTGGAGAGCGGCAATCAGCCCCAGCATTTT
CASSVESGNQPQHF
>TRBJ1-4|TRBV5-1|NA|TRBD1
TGCGCCAGCCGGGACAGGGGGGTCACAACTAATGAAAAACTGTTTTTT
CASRDRGVTTNEKLFF
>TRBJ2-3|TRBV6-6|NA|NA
TGTGCCAGCAGAGGAGCGGTGGGCACAGATACGCAGTATTTT
CASRGAVGTDTQYF
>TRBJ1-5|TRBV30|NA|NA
TGTGCCTGGGACGGGGGGCAAAGCAATCAGCCCCAGCATTTT
CAWDGGQSNQPQHF
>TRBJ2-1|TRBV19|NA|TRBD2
TGTGCCAACCTTTTTACCGGGACTAGCGGGAGGAGACTAGGGTACAATGAGCAGTTCTTC
CANLFTGTSGRRLGYNEQFF
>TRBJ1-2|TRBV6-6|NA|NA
TGTGCCGCAGGACAGAACTATGGCTACACCTTC
CAAGQNYGYTF
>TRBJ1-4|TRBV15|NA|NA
TGTGCCACCAGCAGGCAGGCTTGGAAGGAAAAACTGTTTTTT
CATSRQAWKEKLFF
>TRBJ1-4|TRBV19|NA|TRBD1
TGTGCCAGTAGTATTAGGGGGCGACGGAGCGAAAAACTGTTTTTT
CASSIRGRRSEKLFF
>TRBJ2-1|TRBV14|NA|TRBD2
TGTGCCAGCAGCCAGGCTAGCGGGTACAATGAGCAGTTCTTC
CASSQASGYNEQFF